This T cell receptor (beta chain) was observed in a study of control samples from healthy donors and cancer patients. TCRdb's copy holds only in-frame clones and misses some; the assay was immunoSEQ multiplex PCR. The profile covers some 130,000 clones, with roughly 92% appearing a single time and 5.5% taken by the ten largest. Germline V gene data show CDR1 as LGHDT and CDR2 as YNNKEL (reference sequence). The CDR3 spans 11 residues. V was clipped by 1 base and J by 5 bases, with 1 base between them. Comments on this clone: Other DNA sequences from this sample encode an identical CDR3 as well.

The clonotype comes from a man aged 18 to 29 in good health. Material for sequencing was blood. This chain joins TRBV3-1 (or the pseudogene TRBV3-2) and TRBJ2-3; D not certain. The CDR3 nucleotides read TGTGCCAGCAGCCAAGTAGATACGCAGTATTTT. Translated: CASSQVDTQYF.